The 29 T cell receptor beta chains reported below all come from one sample, sequenced in a study of a mutant IDH1 vaccine in newly diagnosed glioma. These receptors are not linked to any known antigen. Profiling relied on immunoSEQ multiplex PCR, and the TCRdb table lists in-frame clones only, not all of them. The table records 25,000 to 35,000 clones, about 89% of them present only once. The time point here: week 5, during vaccination. It was 300 ug of mutant IDH1 20-mer peptide that made up each vaccine dose, given with topical imiquimod. The sample in question was PBMCs, obtained from a glioma patient whose treatment included an IDH1 peptide vaccine. These receptors were taken from a man aged 18 to 35 with glioma.

The chain couples TRBV4-3 to TRBJ1-2, with a weak D call TRBD1 (6 bases). From germline, CDR1 is LGHNA and CDR2 YSLEER. CDR3 length: 16 amino acids. The germline V and J ends were trimmed by 0 bases and 4 bases, with 15 bases remaining between them. The CDR3 DNA is TGCGCCAGCAGCCAAGATTTCACAGGGATGATCTATGGCTACACCTTC. Its protein product is CASSQDFTGMIYGYTF.

The chain joins TRBV18 to TRBJ1-1; 10 bases are shared with TRBD1. Germline values: CDR1 KGHSH, CDR2 LQKENI. This CDR3 contains 14 residues. The J segment lost 6 bases and the V segment lost 6 bases, leaving 7 bases of the junction unmatched. CDR3 loop: CASSPGTGASEAFF. CDR3 nucleotide sequence: TGTGCCAGCTCTCCCGGGACAGGGGCCTCTGAAGCTTTCTTT.

The chain is built from TRBV29-1 and TRBJ1-2; 8 bases match TRBD1. V was pared by 4 bases and J by 2 bases, with 6 bases of the junction left unmatched. CDR1 is SQVTM, CDR2 ANQGSEA, per germline. The CDR3 covers 14 residues. CDR3 sequence reads: CSVAFTGGNYGYTF. For the CDR3, the DNA is TGCAGCGTTGCGTTCACAGGGGGAAACTATGGCTACACCTTC.

The chain couples TRBV5-4 to TRBJ1-5, with 7 bases that match TRBD1. The CDR3 is made up of 14 amino acids. In germline, CDR1 is SGHNT, CDR2 YYREEE (reference sequence). V dropped 4 bases and J dropped 4; count of bases not matched to a gene: 5. The CDR3 reads CASSQGGGNQPQHF. The CDR3 DNA sequence: TGTGCCAGCAGCCAGGGGGGAGGGAATCAGCCCCAGCATTTT.

The gene calls are TRBV5-6 and TRBJ2-2, with TRBD2 identical over 11 bases. Germline V gives CDR1 SGHDT, CDR2 YYEEEE. V lost 4 bases and J lost 7; bases outside the gene matches: 9. This CDR3 is 16 amino acids long. The CDR3: CASSQGLAGQYGELFF. In nucleotides, the CDR3 is TGTGCCAGCAGCCAAGGACTAGCGGGTCAGTACGGGGAGCTGTTTTTT. The variable domain in full, completed from reference TRBV5-6 and TRBJ2-2, reads DAGVTQSPTHLIKTRGQQVTLRCSPKSGHDTVSWYQQALGQGPQFIFQYYEEEERQRGNFPDRFSGHQFPNYSSELNVNALLLGDSALYLCASSQGLAGQYGELFFGEGSRLTVL.

The chain joins TRBV7-9 to TRBJ2-2, with 9 positions matching TRBD2. Trimming took 5 bases from V and 0 from J; bases not matched to a gene: 4. From germline, CDR1 is SEHNR and CDR2 FQNEAQ (reference sequence). This CDR3 has 16 amino acids. The CDR3 here is CASSLSGGSNTGELFF. In nucleotides, the CDR3 is TGTGCCAGCAGCCTTAGCGGGGGCTCGAACACCGGGGAGCTGTTTTTT.

The V and J genes are TRBV2 and TRBJ1-5; the match to TRBD1 covers 10 bases. Germline lookup yields CDR1 SNHLY and CDR2 FYNNEI. With V trimmed by 6 bases and J by 3 bases, 5 bases remained unmatched. The CDR3 contains 15 residues. This CDR3 reads CASRTGTGDNQPQHF. The CDR3 DNA reads as TGTGCCAGCAGAACCGGGACAGGGGACAATCAGCCCCAGCATTTT.

V and J are TRBV30 and TRBJ1-1; D gene unclear. The CDR3 is 10 residues long. Trimming took 3 bases from V and 5 from J, leaving 4 bases between them. The germline CDR1 and CDR2 sequences are GTSNPN and SVGIG (reference sequence). The CDR3 nucleotides read TGTGCCTGGAGGAGGACTGAAGCTTTCTTT. This encodes CAWRRTEAFF.

The CDR3 region is CASSMGHGNQAFF. In DNA form, the CDR3 reads TGTGCCAGTAGTATGGGCCATGGGAATCAAGCTTTCTTT. This rearrangement joins TRBV19 to TRBJ1-1; D not resolved. Per the germline V gene, CDR1 is LNHDA and CDR2 is SQIVND (reference sequence). The CDR3 totals 13 residues. V shed 3 bases and J shed 9 bases, with 14 bases lying between them.

V gene TRBV15 combines with J gene TRBJ1-5, with 8 nucleotides matching TRBD1. Germline CDR1 and CDR2: LNHNV and YYDKDF (reference sequence). This CDR3 contains 15 residues. With V trimmed by 5 bases and J by 4 bases, 7 bases remained unmatched. CDR3 amino acids: CATSPGTGDNQPQHF. The CDR3 DNA reads as TGTGCCACCAGCCCCGGGACAGGAGATAATCAGCCCCAGCATTTT. Full variable domain (outside the CDR3, taken from reference TRBV15 and TRBJ1-5): DAMVIQNPRYQVTQFGKPVTLSCSQTLNHNVMYWYQQKSSQAPKLLFHYYDKDFNNEADTPDNFQSRRPNTSFCFLDIRSPGLGDTAMYLCATSPGTGDNQPQHFGDGTRLSIL.

This chain connects TRBV19 to TRBJ1-2; D uncertain. The CDR3 loop spans 13 amino acids. V dropped 3 bases and J dropped 5 bases, with 10 bases sitting between them. Germline V gene data show CDR1 as LNHDA and CDR2 as SQIVND (reference sequence). CDR3 protein: CASSMRTAYGYTF. CDR3 DNA sequence: TGTGCCAGTAGTATGCGGACCGCTTATGGCTACACCTTC.

The chain uses TRBV29-1 and TRBJ2-3; 9 bases align to TRBD2. J gave up 2 bases and V 4 bases, and 7 bases lay outside the gene matches. The CDR3 extends over 15 amino acids. Germline CDR1 SQVTM, CDR2 ANQGSEA. The CDR3 nucleotides read TGCAGCGTTGTCTGGCTAGCGGGGATCACAGATACGCAGTATTTT. Translating it yields CSVVWLAGITDTQYF.

V usage is TRBV2 and J usage is TRBJ2-6, with 8 bases lining up with TRBD1. The ends lost 2 bases at V and 3 bases at J; junction bases unmatched: 3. Germline CDR1 SNHLY, CDR2 FYNNEI. The CDR3 runs to 16 residues. CDR3 sequence: CASSEWGQVGANVLTF. Written as DNA, the CDR3 is TGTGCCAGCAGTGAATGGGGACAGGTTGGGGCCAACGTCCTGACTTTC.

The chain combines TRBV4-1 with TRBJ1-3; D remains ambiguous. CDR3 length: 14 amino acids. The germline V gene has CDR1 MGHRA and CDR2 YSYEKL. V dropped 3 bases and J dropped 14 bases, with 20 bases sitting between them. CDR3 protein: CASSQGEAISWVYF. The CDR3 DNA follows: TGCGCCAGCAGCCAGGGTGAGGCAATCTCTTGGGTATATTTT.

J is TRBJ1-2 and V is TRBV6-1; D possibly corresponds to TRBD1 (6 bases). Germline CDR1 and CDR2: MNHNS and SASEGT. There are 14 residues in the CDR3. The V gene lost 3 bases and the J gene lost 4 bases, with 12 bases spanning the gap. The CDR3 DNA reads as TGTGCCAGCAGTGATGGCAGGGGAGGCTATGGCTACACCTTC. Its protein product is CASSDGRGGYGYTF.

The chain employs TRBV29-1 and TRBJ2-1; D gene ambiguous. Trimming took 4 bases from V and 12 from J, leaving 10 bases between them. Germline V lookup: CDR1 SQVTM, CDR2 ANQGSEA. The CDR3 consists of 10 residues. Written as DNA, the CDR3 is TGCAGCGTTGCAGGTCTGGGGCAGTTCTTC. It translates to CSVAGLGQFF.

The chain employs TRBV5-1 and TRBJ1-2; D may be TRBD1 (5 bases). The CDR3 has 11 residues. CDR1 is SGHRS, CDR2 YFSETQ, per germline. Trimming left V 4 bases short and J 4 bases short, with 5 bases between. The chain's CDR3 is CASSDSYGYTF. The DNA for the CDR3 is TGCGCCAGCAGCGACAGCTATGGCTACACCTTC. The entire variable domain, with the rest obtained from reference TRBV5-1 and TRBJ1-2, is as follows: KAGVTQTPRYLIKTRGQQVTLSCSPISGHRSVSWYQQTPGQGLQFLFEYFSETQRNKGNFPGRFSGRQFSNSRSEMNVSTLELGDSALYLCASSDSYGYTFGSGTRLTVV.

V gene TRBV7-6 combines with J gene TRBJ2-1; 7 bases agree with TRBD2. The germline V gene encodes CDR1 SGHVS and CDR2 FNYEAQ. CDR3 size: 13 residues. The V segment lost 8 bases and the J segment 4 bases; nucleotides outside the gene matches: 5. As DNA, the CDR3 is TGTGCCAGCGGGTGGGAGGGTTACAATGAGCAGTTCTTC. Translation: CASGWEGYNEQFF.

This chain joins TRBV5-6 and TRBJ1-2, with D unclear. Trimming pared 0 bases from V and 4 bases from J, leaving 7 bases between. Germline V gene data show CDR1 as SGHDT and CDR2 as YYEEEE. The CDR3 loop spans 13 amino acids. CDR3 region: CASSLGVIYGYTF. The CDR3 bases are TGTGCCAGCAGCTTGGGGGTTATCTATGGCTACACCTTC.

The V gene is TRBV30, the J gene TRBJ2-5; maybe TRBD2 (6 bases). There are 13 residues in the CDR3. The V gene lost 5 bases and the J gene lost 2 bases, with 12 bases spanning the gap. CDR1 is GTSNPN and CDR2 is SVGIG in the germline V gene (reference sequence). CDR3 DNA: TGTGCCTGGTATTCAGGGAGGCAAGAGACCCAGTACTTC. Amino acids: CAWYSGRQETQYF.

This clone came up once. The V gene is TRBV19, the J gene TRBJ1-5; a possible D gene is TRBD1 (6 bases). CDR1 is LNHDA, CDR2 SQIVND, per germline (reference sequence). CDR3 length: 14 residues. V shed 7 bases and J shed 5 bases, with 15 bases lying between them. The CDR3 DNA reads TGTGCCAGTACCCTTTGGGGGCCGGATCAGCCCCAGCATTTT. Residues: CASTLWGPDQPQHF.

The chain has TRBV5-4 and TRBJ1-1, with no clear D. V was cut by 0 bases and J by 0 bases, with 6 bases left in between. This CDR3 comprises 14 residues. Per the germline V gene, CDR1 is SGHNT and CDR2 is YYREEE (reference sequence). This CDR3 is CASSLGGVNTEAFF. CDR3 in DNA: TGTGCCAGCAGCTTGGGCGGGGTGAACACTGAAGCTTTCTTT.

J is TRBJ1-5 and V is TRBV18, with TRBD1 matching 7 bases. The CDR3 is 13 residues long. Germline CDR1 is KGHSH and CDR2 is LQKENI. V lost 2 bases to trimming and J lost 11 bases; unmatched junction nucleotides: 6. CDR3 sequence: CASSPAGGQTQHF. CDR3 bases: TGTGCCAGCTCACCAGCAGGGGGACAAACCCAGCATTTT. Full variable domain (remainder filled in from reference TRBV18 and TRBJ1-5): NAGVMQNPRHLVRRRGQEARLRCSPMKGHSHVYWYRQLPEEGLKFMVYLQKENIIDESGMPKERFSAEFPKEGPSILRIQQVVRGDSAAYFCASSPAGGQTQHFGDGTRLSIL.

The chain combines TRBV10-1 with TRBJ2-6; 8 nucleotides agree with TRBD1. This CDR3 is 17 amino acids long. CDR1 and CDR2 (germline): WNHNN, SYGVQD (reference sequence). The V and J ends lost 0 bases and 6 bases, in that order; junction bases with no gene match: 7. The CDR3 here is CASSESDGTGKANVLTF. DNA of the CDR3: TGCGCCAGCAGTGAGTCGGACGGGACAGGAAAGGCCAACGTCCTGACTTTC.

The chain uses TRBV6-1 and TRBJ1-1; D is ambiguous. V was trimmed by 4 bases and J by 3 bases, leaving 24 bases between them. CDR1 MNHNS and CDR2 SASEGT come from the germline V gene. The length of the CDR3 is 18 residues. In nucleotides, the CDR3 is TGTGCCAGCAGTGGAAGGAAACTTCGGGAGGGAGGTGACACTGAAGCTTTCTTT. As protein: CASSGRKLREGGDTEAFF.

The V gene is TRBV7-2, the J gene TRBJ1-1; D ambiguous. V gave up 0 bases and J gave up 1 base, with 9 bases separating them. The CDR3 loop spans 15 amino acids. CDR1 is SGHTA and CDR2 is FQGNSA in the germline V gene. The CDR3 protein is CASSLALERNTEAFF. The CDR3 nucleotides read TGTGCCAGCAGCTTAGCGCTTGAAAGGAACACTGAAGCTTTCTTT.

The chain carries TRBV5-6 and TRBJ1-5; no firm D call. Germline CDR1 is SGHDT and CDR2 is YYEEEE. The CDR3 has 14 residues. Trimming stripped 4 bases from V and 8 bases from J, with 16 bases between. The CDR3 bases are TGTGCCAGCAGCAAGAGGGCCACCGTTGAGCCCCAGCATTTT. This encodes CASSKRATVEPQHF.

The chain joins TRBV4-1 to TRBJ1-2; D call uncertain. Germline V gives CDR1 MGHRA, CDR2 YSYEKL. V was cut by 4 bases and J by 0 bases, with 18 bases left in between. CDR3 length: 17 residues. The CDR3 DNA follows: TGCGCCAGCAGCCCAAATTCGGGCAGGAGCTCTAACTATGGCTACACCTTC. The encoded protein is CASSPNSGRSSNYGYTF.

The chain links TRBV6-5 to TRBJ1-4; weak D call: TRBD1 (6 bases). The CDR3 has 14 residues. The V end lost 2 bases, the J end lost 8 bases, and 12 bases lay between the germline ends. Germline V gene lookup returns CDR1 MNHEY and CDR2 SVGAGI. The CDR3 spells CASSYRGAKEKLFF. CDR3 in DNA: TGTGCCAGCAGTTACCGGGGGGCGAAAGAAAAACTGTTTTTT.